The next 9 T cell receptor beta chains were all read from a single sample in a study of T cell repertoires in cytomegalovirus infection. One entry per CDR3 protein results from TCRdb running MiXCR on the reads. The sample holds under 120,000 distinct CDR3 sequences, under 55% seen once. Their recognized antigens are unknown. Source: CD8+ T cells from cultured PBMCs, taken from culture after CMV antigen stimulation. The source of these receptors is a human donor in good health (CMV status not recorded). Some clones in this sample may be carry-over from other donors' samples.

The genes are TRBV4-1 and TRBJ1-1; 8 bases fit TRBD1. CDR3 length: 18 residues. CDR1 and CDR2 (germline): MGHRA, YSYEKL. The V gene end was trimmed by 0 bases and the J gene end by 5 bases; junction bases not matched to a gene: 14. CDR3 coding DNA: TGCGCCAGCAGCCAAGATCAGACCCACGACAGGGGTGGGACTGAAGCTTTCTTT. Amino acid sequence: CASSQDQTHDRGGTEAFF.

This clonotype was recorded many times. The V gene is TRBV6-2 or TRBV6-3, the J gene TRBJ2-3, with 14 positions matching TRBD2. V lost 6 bases, J lost 0 bases, and 5 bases stayed unmatched. The CDR3 totals 17 residues. Germline V lookup: CDR1 MNHEY, CDR2 SVGEGT. CDR3 nucleotides: TGTGCCAGCAGCTGGACTAGCGGGGGGACTAGCACAGATACGCAGTATTTT. This translates into CASSWTSGGTSTDTQYF.

J is TRBJ2-7 and V is TRBV5-6, with 9 positions matching TRBD1. The germline V gene has CDR1 SGHDT and CDR2 YYEEEE. With V trimmed by 2 bases and J by 3 bases, 3 bases remained unmatched. The CDR3 contains 14 residues. CDR3: CASSFGQGSYEQYF. In DNA, the CDR3 is TGTGCCAGCAGCTTCGGACAGGGGAGCTACGAGCAGTACTTC.

Many counts were recorded for this clonotype. The V call is TRBV2, the J call TRBJ2-1; 7 bases are shared with TRBD1. The CDR3 spans 12 residues. Germline-derived CDR1 and CDR2 are SNHLY and FYNNEI. Trimming removed 6 bases from V and 4 bases from J; junction bases left unmatched: 0. This CDR3 is CASRGQYNEQFF. The CDR3 DNA reads TGTGCCAGCAGGGGACAGTACAATGAGCAGTTCTTC.

This clonotype was seen a few times. V and J are TRBV28 and TRBJ2-7; no firm D call. Trimming removed 3 bases from V and 1 base from J, with 4 bases in between. This CDR3 comprises 12 residues. From germline, CDR1 is MDHEN and CDR2 SYDVKM. The CDR3 DNA is TGTGCCAGCAGTTTTCCGTCCTACGAGCAGTACTTC. This sequence encodes CASSFPSYEQYF.

The chain recombines TRBV7-8 with TRBJ1-1, with no clear D. Germline loops: CDR1 SGHVS, CDR2 FQNEAQ. V lost 2 bases and J 1 base, leaving 5 bases between the germline ends. The CDR3 has 13 residues. DNA of the CDR3: TGTGCCAGCAGCTTATGGGAGAACACTGAAGCTTTCTTT. Translating it yields CASSLWENTEAFF.

The sample holds a few counts of this clonotype. The CDR3 loop reads CASSSGALEAHQETQYF. DNA for the CDR3: TGTGCCAGCAGCTCCGGGGCACTTGAAGCCCACCAAGAGACCCAGTACTTC. J is TRBJ2-5 and V is TRBV7-6, with D possibly called TRBD1 or TRBD2 (5 bases each). V was shortened by 4 bases and J by 0 bases, with 18 bases between the two germline ends. The CDR3 is 17 residues long. CDR1 is SGHVS, CDR2 FNYEAQ, per germline.

DNA for the CDR3: TGTGCCAGCAGCCAAGGCAGTTGGGCCTCTGGAAACACCATATATTTT. Protein product: CASSQGSWASGNTIYF. The chain links TRBV3-1 to TRBJ1-3, with no clear D. CDR3 length: 16 residues. Trimming took 1 base from V and 0 from J, leaving 10 bases between them. Germline V gene lookup returns CDR1 LGHDT and CDR2 YNNKEL (reference sequence).

The chain uses TRBV15 and TRBJ2-1; TRBD1 might be the D (6 bases). Trimming left V 9 bases short and J 9 bases short, with 21 bases between. The CDR3 is 14 residues long. Per germline, CDR1 LNHNV and CDR2 YYDKDF (reference sequence). DNA of the CDR3: TGTGCCACTCGACGCAGGGGCTGGGATGGTGAGCAGTTCTTC. It codes for CATRRRGWDGEQFF.